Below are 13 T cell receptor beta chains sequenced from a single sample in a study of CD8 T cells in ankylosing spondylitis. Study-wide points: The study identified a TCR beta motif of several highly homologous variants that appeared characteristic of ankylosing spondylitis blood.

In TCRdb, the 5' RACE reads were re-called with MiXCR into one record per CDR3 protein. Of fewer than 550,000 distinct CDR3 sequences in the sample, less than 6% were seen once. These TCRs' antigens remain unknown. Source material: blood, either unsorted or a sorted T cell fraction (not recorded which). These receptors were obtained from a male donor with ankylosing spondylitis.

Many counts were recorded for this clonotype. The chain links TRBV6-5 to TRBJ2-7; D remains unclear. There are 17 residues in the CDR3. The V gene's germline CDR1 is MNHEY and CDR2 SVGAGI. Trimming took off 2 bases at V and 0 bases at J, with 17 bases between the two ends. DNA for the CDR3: TGTGCCAGCAGTTACCCCCCGACTCGTAATGGCTCCTACGAGCAGTACTTC. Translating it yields CASSYPPTRNGSYEQYF.

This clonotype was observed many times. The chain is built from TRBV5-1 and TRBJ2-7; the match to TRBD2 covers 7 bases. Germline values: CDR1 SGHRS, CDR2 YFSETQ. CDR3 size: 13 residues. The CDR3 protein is CASRREGGYEQYF. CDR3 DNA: TGCGCGAGCCGGAGGGAGGGTGGTTACGAGCAGTACTTC.

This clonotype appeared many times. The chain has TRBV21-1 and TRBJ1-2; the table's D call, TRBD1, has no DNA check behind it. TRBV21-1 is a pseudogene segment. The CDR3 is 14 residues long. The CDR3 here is CASSDRDRVHGYTF. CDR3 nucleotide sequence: TGTGCCAGCAGCGACCGGGACAGGGTGCATGGCTACACCTTC.

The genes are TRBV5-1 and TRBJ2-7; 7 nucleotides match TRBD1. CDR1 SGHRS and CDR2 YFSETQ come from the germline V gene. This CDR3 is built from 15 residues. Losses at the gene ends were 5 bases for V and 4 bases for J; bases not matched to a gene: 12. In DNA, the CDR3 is TGCGCCAGCAGGTTTGGGGACAGCCCGGCGTACGAGCAGTACTTC. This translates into CASRFGDSPAYEQYF.

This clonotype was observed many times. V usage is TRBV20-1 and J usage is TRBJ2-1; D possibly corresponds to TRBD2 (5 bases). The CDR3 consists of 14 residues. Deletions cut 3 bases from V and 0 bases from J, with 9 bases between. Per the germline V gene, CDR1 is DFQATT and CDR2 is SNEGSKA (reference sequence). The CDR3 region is CSARAGGSYNEQFF. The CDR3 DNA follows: TGCAGTGCTAGGGCGGGCGGCTCCTACAATGAGCAGTTCTTC.

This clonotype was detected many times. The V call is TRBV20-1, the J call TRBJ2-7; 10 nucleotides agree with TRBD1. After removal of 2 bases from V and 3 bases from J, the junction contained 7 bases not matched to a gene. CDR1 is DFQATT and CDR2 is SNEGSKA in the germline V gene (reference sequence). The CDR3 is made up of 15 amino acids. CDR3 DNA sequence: TGCAGTGCTAGATCTTTGGGACAGGGGTTCTACGAGCAGTACTTC. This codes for CSARSLGQGFYEQYF.

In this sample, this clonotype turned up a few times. The DNA of the CDR3 is TGCGCCAGCAGCTCGCCGGGAGGGTCTGGGGCCAACGTCCTGACTTTC. It codes for CASSSPGGSGANVLTF. The gene calls are TRBV5-1 and TRBJ2-6; 8 bases are a match to TRBD2. The CDR3 contains 16 residues. Losses at the gene ends were 3 bases for V and 1 base for J; bases not matched to a gene: 3. CDR1 is SGHRS, CDR2 YFSETQ, per germline.

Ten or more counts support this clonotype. CDR3 in DNA: TGTGCCAGCAGCGGACTAGCGGGAGAACAAGAGACCCAGTACTTC. Translated, it gives CASSGLAGEQETQYF. This chain connects TRBV7-9 to TRBJ2-5, with TRBD2 matching 13 bases. V lost 5 bases, J lost 2 bases, and 2 bases stayed unmatched. Germline V lookup: CDR1 SEHNR, CDR2 FQNEAQ (reference sequence). The CDR3 runs 15 residues.

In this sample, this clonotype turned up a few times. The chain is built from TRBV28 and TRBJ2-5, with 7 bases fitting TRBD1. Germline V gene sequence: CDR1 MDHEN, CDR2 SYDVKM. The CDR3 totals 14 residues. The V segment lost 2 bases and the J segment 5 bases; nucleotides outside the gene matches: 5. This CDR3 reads CASSLIPGGETQYF. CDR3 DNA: TGTGCCAGCAGTTTAATACCAGGGGGTGAGACCCAGTACTTC.

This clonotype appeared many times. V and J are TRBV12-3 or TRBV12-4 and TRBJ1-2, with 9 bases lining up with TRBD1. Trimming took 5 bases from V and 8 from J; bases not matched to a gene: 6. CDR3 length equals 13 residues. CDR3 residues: CASSRGQGRGYTF. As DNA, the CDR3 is TGTGCCAGCAGTCGGGGACAGGGTCGGGGCTACACCTTC.

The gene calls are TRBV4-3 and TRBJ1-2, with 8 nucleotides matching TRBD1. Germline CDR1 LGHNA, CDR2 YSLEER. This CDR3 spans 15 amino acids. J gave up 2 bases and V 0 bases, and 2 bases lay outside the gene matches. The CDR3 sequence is CASSQDGQGNYGYTF. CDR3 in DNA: TGCGCCAGCAGCCAAGACGGACAGGGAAACTATGGCTACACCTTC.

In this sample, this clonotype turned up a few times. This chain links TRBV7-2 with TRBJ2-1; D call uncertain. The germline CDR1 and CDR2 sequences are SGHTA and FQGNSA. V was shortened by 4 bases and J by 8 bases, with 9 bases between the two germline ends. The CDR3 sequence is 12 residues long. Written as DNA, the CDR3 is TGTGCCAGCAGCTCTAAAGTAGATGAGCAGTTCTTC. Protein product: CASSSKVDEQFF.

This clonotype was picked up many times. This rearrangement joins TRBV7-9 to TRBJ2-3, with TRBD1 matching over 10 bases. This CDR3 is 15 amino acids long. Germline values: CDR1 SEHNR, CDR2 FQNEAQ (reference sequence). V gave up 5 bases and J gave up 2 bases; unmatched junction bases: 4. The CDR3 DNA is TGTGCCAGCAGCCTCGGACAGGGGGTCACAGATACGCAGTATTTT. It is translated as CASSLGQGVTDTQYF. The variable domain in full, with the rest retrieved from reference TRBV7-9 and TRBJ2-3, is DTGVSQNPRHKITKRGQNVTFRCDPISEHNRLYWYRQTLGQGPEFLTYFQNEAQLEKSRLLSDRFSAERPKGSFSTLEIQRTEQGDSAMYLCASSLGQGVTDTQYFGPGTRLTVL.